The clone carrying this T cell receptor (beta chain) was picked up one time. Its antigen is unknown. The data derive from a study of long-term antiretroviral therapy in people with HIV. They ran version v3.0 of the immunoSEQ assay at survey level. Sequencing was designed to cover roughly 40,000-55,000 T-cell genomes in each sample. Produced via immunoSEQ multiplex PCR; TCRdb's table is partial and in-frame only. In the table there are tens of thousands of clones, 85% to 95% of which are singletons. Samples held 1-10 million cryopreserved PBMC before DNA extraction. This CDR3 is built from 17 residues. Germline loops: CDR1 SGHVS, CDR2 FQNEAQ. V was pared by 1 base and J by 0 bases, with 10 bases between. Findings and caveats of the study: Dominating the repertoire at all time points were the clones that expanded before ART. Even long-term ART left TRB diversity below transplant donor controls, despite gains.

Sequences were derived from unsorted PBMCs, sampled 4.4 years after starting antiretroviral therapy. This chain links TRBV7-8 with TRBJ2-6; D may be TRBD2 (5 bases). The sequence came from a woman aged 50 to 65 with HIV. The CDR3, as DNA: TGTGCCAGCAGCTTAGGTCCTAGCCTCTCTGGGGCCAACGTCCTGACTTTC. Translation: CASSLGPSLSGANVLTF.